This entry describes one T cell receptor (beta chain). No antigen is known for it. The record originates from a study of shared clonotypes between healthy human individuals. Regarding the study as a whole: Tissues were not sampled, only blood, and their repertoires likely differ.

The replicate PCRs on unsorted PBMC were given about 300 ng DNA, which is around 31,000 T cell genomes. Unsorted PBMC DNA was sequenced on ten immunoSEQ deep assay plates. Sequenced by immunoSEQ multiplex PCR; TCRdb stores in-frame clones only, minus some. The table lists about half a million clones, roughly 77% of them singletons. The CDR3 runs 16 residues. The V end was cut by 0 bases, the J end by 6 bases, with 15 bases between. Germline CDR1 is KGHSH and CDR2 is LQKENI. Donors were Caucasian adults residing in Nashville, Tennessee, USA. The clonotype comes from a woman between 35 and 50 years old in good health. Some clones in this sample may be carry-over from other donors' samples. The specimen sequenced was PBMCs. The V call is TRBV18, the J call TRBJ2-1; TRBD2 is a possible D gene (5 bases). The DNA of the CDR3 is TGTGCCAGCTCACCACCCGCGGGTGGGATAGCCAATGAGCAGTTCTTC. Protein sequence: CASSPPAGGIANEQFF.